This T cell receptor (beta chain) was sequenced for a study of T cell responses to AZD1222 COVID-19 vaccine (dated by TCRdb to 2020 to 2022). Looking at the study overall: Because spike-specific TCR depth and breadth did not differ between the two schedules, AZD1222 recipients who got a second dose at roughly 4 weeks were pooled with those who got a second dose at roughly 12 weeks. A total of just over 230 trial participants underwent TCR sequencing, of whom 207 had received two doses of AZD1222 and 26 had received two doses of the MenACWY control vaccine. Trial participants were enrolled by age into 18-55, 56-69 and 70-plus year subgroups, with about 150, 27 and 61 TCR-sequenced participants respectively. General conclusions and limits of the study: Because no samples from the day 14 peak response were available, repertoires could be characterized only after the peak T cell response. The 56-69-year group was small, and its depth increase did not reach significance, likely because of low power. Conclusions about previously exposed vaccinees are limited, since just 6 or 7 AZD1222 recipients were seropositive for SARS-CoV-2 at baseline. The vaccine-associated CD4 TCRs covered the entire spike protein, and the dominant responses fell in regions 160-218 and 743-854. Spike-specific TCR breadth and depth rose significantly after two AZD1222 doses compared with day 0 and with MenACWY recipients. Epitopes outside the regions mutated in the B.1.351 and B.1.1.7 variants were reportedly recognized by nearly half of the unique spike-specific TCRs. Most participants were white British and females outnumbered males, and the authors suggested that clonal diversity may have been underestimated.

The CDR3 regions of human TCRbeta chains were analyzed by immunosequencing. As for the authors' bioinformatics: Repertoire TCRs were matched against a reference library of SARS-CoV-2-specific TCRs generated with the MIRA antigen-specificity platform. Breadth was defined as the fraction of unique TCRs that were SARS-CoV-2-associated, and depth was defined as the fraction of total T cells that were SARS-CoV-2-associated. Using the MIRA data, each spike-specific TCR was assigned both to the spike region to which the TCR was reactive and to a CD4 or CD8 class. Log10-transformed breadth and depth values were compared by one-way ANOVA with Sidak's multiple comparisons tests. This is the immuneACCESS table as TCRdb keeps it, with only in-frame sequences that have V and J called. A part of the clones is gone; compared with another copy, unresolved V genes explain less than half, and the rest is unexplained. That table supplies the V and J calls and clone size; D and trimming were determined from the DNA. The sample yields 130,000 to 150,000 clones; approximately 88% were counted once. About 15% of the sample belongs to the ten largest clones.

The CDR3 goes from the cysteine to the phenylalanine over 15 residues. This entry keeps only the CDR3 DNA: 45 bases, framed from base 1. The germline V gene yields SNHLY for CDR1 and FYNNEI for CDR2. Deletion took 6 bases off V and 2 bases off J, with a span of 14 bases between the germline ends. The label giving this sample's time point can be read as: baseline before first vaccination. Vaccinee samples came from UK trials COV001 and COV002, including a single-blind randomized controlled phase 2/3 trial of AZD1222 (ChAdOx1 nCoV-19) in healthy adults. For TCRbeta chain sequencing, PBMC samples were collected from trial participants at day 0 and at day 28 after the second dose. Comment on this clone: What this receptor recognizes is not known. Base qualities are not provided; no much larger clone lies one nucleotide away.

This receptor was identified in an adult in good health. This chain is built from TRBV2 and TRBJ1-5; no D segment can be confidently identified. This sample comprised peripheral blood, obtained on day 0 of AZD1222 vaccination. The base sequence is TGTGCCAGCAGCCCCCCATCGCCGGGCAATCAGCCCCAGCATTTT. It is translated as CASSPPSPGNQPQHF.